A selection of T cell receptor beta chains follows, all from one sample in a study of OX40 agonist ivuxolimab in advanced cancers. Clones were sequenced by immunoSEQ multiplex PCR, and TCRdb holds only the in-frame ones, with some missing. The repertoire has more than 75,000 clones, about 88% of them found once; the top ten carry around 0.82%. The sample consisted of CD4+ or CD8+ T cells sorted from blood, taken in a trial of the OX40 agonist ivuxolimab. Receptors originate from an adult with an advanced solid tumor such as melanoma, head and neck, liver or kidney cancer. The CDR3 runs from the conserved cysteine through the conserved F or W. Each record gives: clone size, J gene, D gene, V gene, CDR3 protein. A D gene is named only where the DNA matches it firmly. Clone size appears in some rows only: once, few, many, or a class for an expanded clone.

abundance: -; j_gene: TRBJ2-5; d_gene: TRBD2; v_gene: TRBV7-2; CDR3aa: CASSHWPLGGETQYF
abundance: -; j_gene: TRBJ2-5; d_gene: TRBD1; v_gene: TRBV18; CDR3aa: CASSPPSGTGQETQYF
abundance: -; j_gene: TRBJ2-2; d_gene: TRBD1; v_gene: TRBV5-1; CDR3aa: CASSSGQGFGELFF
abundance: -; j_gene: TRBJ1-5; d_gene: -; v_gene: TRBV6-6; CDR3aa: CASSESGQPQHF
abundance: -; j_gene: TRBJ2-1; d_gene: TRBD2; v_gene: TRBV18; CDR3aa: CASSSPKRGLAAREQFF
abundance: -; j_gene: TRBJ2-7; d_gene: -; v_gene: TRBV10-3; CDR3aa: CAISGNYSYEQYF
abundance: few; j_gene: TRBJ1-6; d_gene: -; v_gene: TRBV5-4; CDR3aa: CASSLEGRPTGSPLHF
abundance: -; j_gene: TRBJ2-2; d_gene: -; v_gene: TRBV11-2; CDR3aa: CASSLDPGGGELFF
abundance: few; j_gene: TRBJ2-1; d_gene: -; v_gene: TRBV6-5; CDR3aa: CASSPTVYNEQFF
abundance: -; j_gene: TRBJ2-1; d_gene: -; v_gene: TRBV18; CDR3aa: CASSPPSRYNEQFF
abundance: -; j_gene: TRBJ2-1; d_gene: TRBD2; v_gene: TRBV7-2; CDR3aa: CACKGSGFSNEQFF
abundance: -; j_gene: TRBJ1-1; d_gene: -; v_gene: TRBV29-1; CDR3aa: CSVAQETAFF
abundance: -; j_gene: TRBJ2-3; d_gene: -; v_gene: TRBV5-1; CDR3aa: CASSDDRPDTQYF
abundance: -; j_gene: TRBJ2-3; d_gene: TRBD2; v_gene: TRBV9; CDR3aa: CASSVGLAGKADTQYF
abundance: -; j_gene: TRBJ2-3; d_gene: -; v_gene: TRBV10-2; CDR3aa: CAISSRTNGPDTQYF
abundance: -; j_gene: TRBJ2-4; d_gene: -; v_gene: TRBV7-9; CDR3aa: CASSGGWVEKNIQYF
abundance: -; j_gene: TRBJ1-3; d_gene: TRBD1; v_gene: TRBV2; CDR3aa: CASSERGQGSSGNTIYF
abundance: -; j_gene: TRBJ2-5; d_gene: TRBD2; v_gene: TRBV6-6; CDR3aa: CASLPGGGSKETQYF
abundance: once; j_gene: TRBJ1-5; d_gene: TRBD1; v_gene: TRBV27; CDR3aa: CASSSTGGTQPQHF
abundance: -; j_gene: TRBJ2-5; d_gene: -; v_gene: TRBV2; CDR3aa: CASRLDSQETQYF
abundance: -; j_gene: TRBJ2-1; d_gene: -; v_gene: TRBV9; CDR3aa: CASSVDVGANEQFF
abundance: -; j_gene: TRBJ1-2; d_gene: -; v_gene: TRBV28; CDR3aa: CASSSERGPKVYGYTF
abundance: few; j_gene: TRBJ1-1; d_gene: -; v_gene: TRBV7-2; CDR3aa: CASSPTGTLNTEAFF
abundance: -; j_gene: TRBJ1-2; d_gene: TRBD1; v_gene: TRBV19; CDR3aa: CASSTGQAGYGYTF
abundance: -; j_gene: TRBJ2-3; d_gene: -; v_gene: TRBV5-1; CDR3aa: CASKAGTDTQYF
abundance: -; j_gene: TRBJ1-2; d_gene: TRBD1; v_gene: TRBV4-2; CDR3aa: CASSLGQSYGYTF
abundance: once; j_gene: TRBJ2-5; d_gene: TRBD2; v_gene: TRBV7-2; CDR3aa: CASSSFSGNREQYF
abundance: -; j_gene: TRBJ1-1; d_gene: TRBD1; v_gene: TRBV18; CDR3aa: CASSPDRYTEAFF
abundance: once; j_gene: TRBJ2-6; d_gene: -; v_gene: TRBV10-1; CDR3aa: CATGQGALAGEFGANVLTF
abundance: once; j_gene: TRBJ2-1; d_gene: -; v_gene: TRBV7-2; CDR3aa: CASSPEGTGSYNEQFF
abundance: once; j_gene: TRBJ1-3; d_gene: -; v_gene: TRBV7-3; CDR3aa: CASSLAPPNTIYF
abundance: -; j_gene: TRBJ1-1; d_gene: -; v_gene: TRBV18; CDR3aa: CASSPKGNSEAFF
abundance: -; j_gene: TRBJ2-5; d_gene: -; v_gene: TRBV6-5; CDR3aa: CASSKTGKETQYF
abundance: -; j_gene: TRBJ2-1; d_gene: -; v_gene: TRBV29-1; CDR3aa: CSSSRDSYNEQFF
abundance: -; j_gene: TRBJ1-5; d_gene: -; v_gene: TRBV27; CDR3aa: CASSPLLSNQPQHF
abundance: -; j_gene: TRBJ1-1; d_gene: -; v_gene: TRBV29-1; CDR3aa: CSVLDRMNTEAFF
abundance: -; j_gene: TRBJ2-5; d_gene: -; v_gene: TRBV7-8; CDR3aa: CASMGQRQETQYF
abundance: -; j_gene: TRBJ2-2; d_gene: -; v_gene: TRBV28; CDR3aa: CASSLKTLNTGELFF
abundance: -; j_gene: TRBJ1-6; d_gene: TRBD1; v_gene: TRBV5-1; CDR3aa: CASSSGGLGQGSPLHF